This T cell receptor beta chain was identified during a study of blood T cell repertoires in COVID-19 (dated by TCRdb to the early 2020s). As for the study more broadly: Samples from collaborators originated in the United States, Italy and Spain and spanned both the acute and convalescent phases of COVID-19. The material from the prospective study consisted of cDNA or gDNA derived from T cells, B-cell-depleted T cells, or PBMCs. Where available, HLA class I and class II types were taken from metadata supplied by the sample provider and were not determined by assay-based typing. Nearly every sample came with metadata listing a de-identified subject ID, COVID-19 status, age in years and sex. The samples were drawn from two sources: the first 160 participants of the ongoing ImmuneRACE study, and 1,000 to 1,500 subjects contributed by 6 global collaborators. Deeply sampled blood TCRbeta repertoires from subjects exposed to, actively infected with, or recovered from COVID-19 were included in the dataset. A freely available public database, intended as a resource for researchers studying the immune response to SARS-CoV-2, is where the repertoires were released. What the work shows at the level of the full study, not this receptor alone: The amount of clinical and demographic metadata varied by source and participant and was provided uncurated.

The immunoSEQ Assay, a bias-controlled multiplex PCR, was used to amplify TCRbeta CDR3 regions from genomic DNA. On the authors' methods: The number of nucleated cells in each sample was estimated by amplification of reference gene primers within the assay. Sequence reads were collapsed and filtered to measure the absolute abundance of every unique TCRbeta CDR3 rearrangement. Productive Simpson clonality was computed per sample as the square root of Simpson's diversity index over productive rearrangements. TCRdb stores this immuneACCESS table with in-frame sequences only. Part of the clones is absent; in the studies checked, under half of the shortfall reflects unresolved V genes, and no reason is known for the rest. The V and J calls and clone size were taken over from that table, and D and trimming were inferred from the DNA. In this sample the table shows about 86,000 clones, over 80% of which occur a single time. Roughly a third of the sample comes from the top ten.

As for this clone: The antigen it binds to is not known. The sample holds no much larger clone one base away, and base qualities are not on file.

Relative to germline, V is 0 bases shorter and J is 7 bases shorter, with 10 bases between their ends. From its cysteine to its phenylalanine, the CDR3 spans 13 amino acids. The CDR3 DNA has 39 bases and is translated from base 1. CDR1 and CDR2 (SGDLS, YYNGEE) derive from the germline V gene. The collaborating institutions used their own protocols to collect whole blood in K2EDTA tubes. Collaborator samples were shipped for TCRbeta analysis as frozen whole blood, isolated PBMCs, or DNA extracted from either sample type. This TCR was recovered from a woman of 80 years or more with active or convalescent COVID-19. This receptor chain uses TRBV9 and TRBJ1-2; the D segment could be TRBD1, given 5 matching bases. The sequenced sample consisted of peripheral blood. The sequence in DNA is TGTGCCAGCAGCGTAGTTACAGGTGTTGGCTACACCTTC. This encodes CASSVVTGVGYTF. With all but the CDR3 taken from the reference TRBV9 and TRBJ1-2 genes, the full variable domain is: DSGVTQTPKHLITATGQRVTLRCSPRSGDLSVYWYQQSLDQGLQFLIQYYNGEERAKGNILERFSAQQFPDLHSELNLSSLELGDSALYFCASSVVTGVGYTFGSGTRLTVV.